This TCR beta chain stems from a study of OX40 agonist ivuxolimab in advanced cancers. Study summary: Patients treated during dose escalation were battling hepatocellular carcinoma, melanoma, renal cell or head and neck cancer. Earlier treatment with anti-PD-1, anti-PD-L1 or anti-CTLA-4 was permitted, and over 35% had received some. Study conclusions and caveats: Specificity for antigen went undetermined in the expanded peripheral T cells.

The CDR3 is made up of 15 amino acids. The V gene end was trimmed by 3 bases and the J gene end by 4 bases; junction bases not matched to a gene: 3. Germline CDR1 reads SGDLS; CDR2 reads YYNGEE. About this clone itself: Its target is not known.

Data came from immunoSEQ multiplex PCR; TCRdb stores just in-frame clones and leaves some out. This sample yields more than 35,000 clones, of which around 88% are seen a single time; roughly 12% belongs to the top ten. This receptor was identified in an adult with an advanced solid tumor such as melanoma, head and neck, liver or kidney cancer. The sample here was CD4+ or CD8+ T cells sorted from blood, taken in a trial of the OX40 agonist ivuxolimab. This chain links TRBV9 with TRBJ2-2, with 10 bases that match TRBD1. The CDR3 sequence: CASSEGTGVTGELFF. The CDR3 coding sequence is TGTGCCAGCAGCGAGGGGACAGGGGTCACCGGGGAGCTGTTTTTT.